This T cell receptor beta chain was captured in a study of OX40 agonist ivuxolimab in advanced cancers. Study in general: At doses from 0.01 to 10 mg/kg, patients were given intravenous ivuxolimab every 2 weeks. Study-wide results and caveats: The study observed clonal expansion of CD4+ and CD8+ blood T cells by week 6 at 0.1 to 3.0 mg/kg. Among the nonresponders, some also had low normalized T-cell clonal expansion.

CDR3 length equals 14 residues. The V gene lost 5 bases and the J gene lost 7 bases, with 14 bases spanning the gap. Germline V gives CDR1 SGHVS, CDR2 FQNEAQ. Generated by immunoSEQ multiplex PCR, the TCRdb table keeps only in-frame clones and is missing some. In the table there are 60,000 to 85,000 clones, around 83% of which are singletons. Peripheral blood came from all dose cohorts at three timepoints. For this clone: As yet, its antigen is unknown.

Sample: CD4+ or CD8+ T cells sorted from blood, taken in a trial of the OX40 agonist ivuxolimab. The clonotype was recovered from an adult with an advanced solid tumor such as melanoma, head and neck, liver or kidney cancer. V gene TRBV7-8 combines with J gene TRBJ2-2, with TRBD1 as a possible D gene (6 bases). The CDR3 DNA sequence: TGTGCCAGCAGCCTGACAGGAGACAGCGGGGAGCTGTTTTTT. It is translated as CASSLTGDSGELFF.